Listed below are T cell receptor beta chains from one sample, sequenced in a study of human T cells and chemical hapten exposure. TCRdb processed the RACE reads anew with MiXCR; each CDR3 protein has one entry. This sample has about 120,000 distinct CDR3 sequences, with about 11% found just once. The material sequenced was whole blood, taken in connection with sensitization to the hapten diphenylcyclopropenone (DPC). These receptors originate from a woman aged 45 to 65 with alopecia areata. Some clones in this sample may be carry-over from other donors' samples. Both conserved end residues are part of each CDR3. The D gene is left open where the match is weak. Clone size appears in some rows only: once, few, many, or a class for an expanded clone.

>many|TRBJ1-2|-|TRBV7-2
TGTGCCAGCAGCCTCCGGGACGGCAACTATGGCTACACCTTC
CASSLRDGNYGYTF
>-|TRBJ1-1|-|TRBV27
TGTGCCAGCAGTTGGGGCGAGGAGGGCGAAGCTTTCTTT
CASSWGEEGEAFF
>few|TRBJ1-1|TRBD1|TRBV29-1
TGCAGCGTTGAAGGGGACAGGGTGAACACTGAAGCTTTCTTT
CSVEGDRVNTEAFF
>few|TRBJ2-1|-|TRBV7-9
TGTGCCAGCGGAGGGGTTGGTGAGCAGTTCTTC
CASGGVGEQFF
>few|TRBJ1-6|-|TRBV6-2/TRBV6-3
TGTGCCAGCCGGACAACGAGGGATTCACCCCTCCACTTT
CASRTTRDSPLHF
>-|TRBJ2-2|TRBD1|TRBV7-9
TGTGCCAGCAGTCGTGACAGGGGGTCGAACACCGGGGAGCTGTTTTTT
CASSRDRGSNTGELFF
>many|TRBJ2-7|TRBD2|TRBV7-2
TGTGCCAGCAGCCCTTGGGGGTTACTAGCGGAAATCTCCTACGAGCAGTACTTC
CASSPWGLLAEISYEQYF
>few|TRBJ2-2|TRBD1|TRBV28
TGTGCCAGCATCACCTACCGGGACAGAGCCACCGGGGAGCTGTTTTTT
CASITYRDRATGELFF
>many|TRBJ2-5|-|TRBV7-2
TGTGCCAGCAGCTTAATCCCCGGACCACAGACCCAGTACTTC
CASSLIPGPQTQYF
>-|TRBJ1-4|-|TRBV2
TGTGCCAGCGCCGTGAAGGGCTCTAATGAAAAACTGTTTTTT
CASAVKGSNEKLFF
>many|TRBJ2-1|TRBD2|TRBV3-1
TGTGCCAGCAGCCAAGAGGGCGGGAGAAGCTCCTACAATGAGCAGTTCTTC
CASSQEGGRSSYNEQFF
>few|TRBJ1-1|-|TRBV5-1
TGCGCCAGCAGCTTGGCGGGGACAAAAACTGAAGCTTTCTTT
CASSLAGTKTEAFF
>-|TRBJ2-1|-|TRBV7-3
TGTGCCAGCAGCTTGTACCCGAGTCACAATGAGCAGTTCTTC
CASSLYPSHNEQFF
>-|TRBJ1-1|TRBD1|TRBV19
TGTGCCAGTAGTGGATGGACAGGGCCTGAAGCTTTCTTT
CASSGWTGPEAFF
>many|TRBJ1-5|-|TRBV20-1
TGCAGTGCAGCGGGGCAGGGGAACCAGCCCCAGCATTTT
CSAAGQGNQPQHF
>-|TRBJ2-5|-|TRBV4-3
TGCGCCAGCAGCCGTACAGTGATCCAAGAGACCCAGTACTTC
CASSRTVIQETQYF
>many|TRBJ2-1|-|TRBV29-1
TGCAGCGGGAAGTCACTAGTGGGGGAGCAGTTCTTC
CSGKSLVGEQFF
>few|TRBJ2-3|-|TRBV27
TGTGCCAGCAGTTTATTCGCAACAGATACGCAGTATTTT
CASSLFATDTQYF
>many|TRBJ1-5|TRBD1|TRBV20-1
TGCAGTGCAAGGACAGGGGTTGGTTTCTACAATCAGCCCCAGCATTTT
CSARTGVGFYNQPQHF
>once|TRBJ1-1|-|TRBV7-9
TGTGCCAGCAGCTCCCCTAGCGACCCCGGAGCTTTCTTT
CASSSPSDPGAFF
>-|TRBJ2-3|-|TRBV5-6
TGTGCCAGCAGCCAGCCGGGACACGTTATAACAGATACGCAGTATTTT
CASSQPGHVITDTQYF
>-|TRBJ1-1|-|TRBV5-1
TGCGCCAGCAGCTGGCCTGACTACACTGAAGCTTTCTTT
CASSWPDYTEAFF
>many|TRBJ2-1|-|TRBV12-3/TRBV12-4
TGTGCCAGCAGTTTAACTAGTTCTGGCCATGAGCAGTTCTTC
CASSLTSSGHEQFF
>-|TRBJ2-1|-|TRBV7-8
TGTGCCAGCAGCCGGGACGCTCAACGGATAAACAATGAGCAGTTCTTC
CASSRDAQRINNEQFF
>few|TRBJ2-3|-|TRBV5-6
TGTGCCAGCAGCTTAGGCCTAGGGGGAGATACGCAGTATTTT
CASSLGLGGDTQYF
>many|TRBJ2-3|TRBD1|TRBV12-3/TRBV12-4
TGTGCCAGCAGTCTCGGGACAGGGGGAGATACGCAGTATTTT
CASSLGTGGDTQYF
>-|TRBJ1-2|-|TRBV10-3
TGTGCCATCACCGAAGGGGAAGCTGGCTACACCTTC
CAITEGEAGYTF
>-|TRBJ1-4|-|TRBV6-1
TGTGCCAGCAGTGAAAGGTCCGAGGGAAGTAGCAAACTGTTTTTT
CASSERSEGSSKLFF
>few|TRBJ1-6|-|TRBV12-3/TRBV12-4
TGTGCCAGCAGTTTAGGCAACCTGAATTCACCCCTCCACTTT
CASSLGNLNSPLHF
>-|TRBJ2-7|-|TRBV12-3/TRBV12-4
TGTGCCAGCAGCCCCGGGACACCGGTGTGGGAGCAGTACTTC
CASSPGTPVWEQYF
>-|TRBJ2-6|-|TRBV10-3
TGTGCCATCAGTGAGCTTAGAGAGCAATTCAGGCCTAACTCTGGGGCCAACGTCCTGACTTTC
CAISELREQFRPNSGANVLTF
>many|TRBJ2-3|TRBD2|TRBV29-1
TGCAGCGTTGTGAGCCTAGCGGGGATTGCAGATACGCAGTATTTT
CSVVSLAGIADTQYF
>-|TRBJ1-4|-|TRBV7-2
TGTGCCAGCAGCCCGATCTTCAGGGGCGGATCAGCTAATGAAAAACTGTTTTTT
CASSPIFRGGSANEKLFF
>few|TRBJ1-4|-|TRBV20-1
TGCAGTGCTAGTCCTCATAATGAAAAACTGTTTTTT
CSASPHNEKLFF
>few|TRBJ2-5|-|TRBV3-1
TGTGCCAGCAGCCAAGTTTACGGACAAGAGACCCAGTACTTC
CASSQVYGQETQYF
>-|TRBJ2-7|TRBD2|TRBV7-9
TGTGCCAGCAGCCCCCGCAGACGAGCGGGAGGGGACGAGCAGTACTTC
CASSPRRRAGGDEQYF
>few|TRBJ1-1|-|TRBV5-6
TGTGCCAGCAGCCCGGGGGACTACACTGAAGCTTTCTTT
CASSPGDYTEAFF
>many|TRBJ2-5|TRBD1|TRBV9
TGTGCCAGCAGCCCGAGAACGGACAGGGGTGGGACCCAGTACTTC
CASSPRTDRGGTQYF
>few|TRBJ2-3|TRBD2|TRBV5-1
TGCGCCAGCAGCTTGGCCGACGTCGGGAGGGCCGGGGATACGCAGTATTTT
CASSLADVGRAGDTQYF
>many|TRBJ2-7|TRBD1|TRBV12-3/TRBV12-4
TGTGCCAGCAGCCGGATACCTTCCGGGACAGTGAGGTACGAGCAGTACTTC
CASSRIPSGTVRYEQYF
>few|TRBJ1-1|TRBD1|TRBV12-3/TRBV12-4
TGTGCCAGCAGTGGGACTTGGGACAGTCGGGTTATCGCCTTT
CASSGTWDSRVIAF
>few|TRBJ1-4|-|TRBV28
TGTGCCAGCAGTTTCGCGGCGAATGAAAAACTGTTTTTT
CASSFAANEKLFF
>-|TRBJ2-1|-|TRBV3-1
TGTGCCAGCAGCCAAGATCCGGGGAGCAATGAGCAGTTCTTC
CASSQDPGSNEQFF
>few|TRBJ2-7|-|TRBV7-9
TGTGCCAGCAGCACGAAGGTATGGGAGCAGTACTTC
CASSTKVWEQYF